A selection of T cell receptor beta chains follows, all from one sample in a study of blood T cell repertoires in COVID-19. Assay used: immunoSEQ multiplex PCR; TCRdb lists only in-frame clones, some missing. The table includes roughly 180,000 clones, roughly 84% detected once. Sequencing was carried out using PBMCs or T cells enriched from blood (not recorded which). These TCRs come from a man aged 60 to 75 who had recovered from COVID-19. CDR3s leave out the opening cysteine and the closing phenylalanine or tryptophan. Some rows have no size entry. The others give once, few or many, or a class for an expanded clone.

cdr3_aa,j_call,clone_size,v_call
ASSDRGVPTYEQY,TRBJ2-7,-,TRBV6-1
ASSLSRDYYGYT,TRBJ1-2,-,TRBV7-3
ASSVEERKGVGNEQF,TRBJ2-1,-,TRBV9
ASSTGIMGEQY,TRBJ2-7,-,TRBV19
ASSVASDTHTEAF,TRBJ1-1,-,TRBV19
ASTPGGIDEQY,TRBJ2-7,-,TRBV28
ASSSILSRDRNYGYT,TRBJ1-2,-,TRBV5-4
ASRYYGYGYT,TRBJ1-2,-,TRBV28
ASSLTSGGIYEQY,TRBJ2-7,-,TRBV7-6
SASRTGNTEAF,TRBJ1-1,-,TRBV20-1
ASSYSQGRRETQY,TRBJ2-5,-,TRBV28
ASSLSQRYEQY,TRBJ2-7,-,TRBV28
ASSQNSGTGKDNEQF,TRBJ2-1,-,TRBV5-1
ASSTGAYEQY,TRBJ2-7,-,TRBV27
ASSAGLAGGADTQY,TRBJ2-3,-,TRBV19
ASSLKRGTEAF,TRBJ1-1,few,TRBV12-3/TRBV12-4
ASSLTGDAAYEQY,TRBJ2-7,-,TRBV28
ASSEWGDHEAF,TRBJ1-1,-,TRBV25-1
ASHSRGTGELF,TRBJ2-2,-,TRBV12-3/TRBV12-4
ASSLDGSGNEQF,TRBJ2-1,-,TRBV7-9
ASSQDDFSGANVLT,TRBJ2-6,-,TRBV3-1/TRBV3-2
ASSPQGPAGSPLH,TRBJ1-6,-,TRBV28
ASKVTGGNTIY,TRBJ1-3,-,TRBV19
ASSLLSGRSSGANVLT,TRBJ2-6,-,TRBV7-3
ASSFGGSFYEQY,TRBJ2-7,many,TRBV13
ATSDSGVETQY,TRBJ2-5,-,TRBV24-1
ASSLKGVAQPQH,TRBJ1-5,-,TRBV7-2
SAQGVSGNTIY,TRBJ1-3,few,TRBV29-1
ASSSGLAGGPSTDTQY,TRBJ2-3,-,TRBV5-1
ASSFAQPYEQY,TRBJ2-7,-,TRBV27
ASSLPPPPVPNQPQH,TRBJ1-5,-,TRBV19
ATSGLAGHSYNEQF,TRBJ2-1,-,TRBV24-1
ATSRVGQGANYGYT,TRBJ1-2,-,TRBV15
ASSLADRGNEKLF,TRBJ1-4,few,TRBV7-8
ASSPQDGDTEAF,TRBJ1-1,-,TRBV18
ASSETLTGTHTDTQY,TRBJ2-3,-,TRBV9
ASRTGRNTIY,TRBJ1-3,-,TRBV2
ASSSDSIYEQY,TRBJ2-7,-,TRBV28
ASARWRTDTQY,TRBJ2-3,-,TRBV5-1
ASSMQTGPYGYT,TRBJ1-2,once,TRBV9
ASSQGGGNYGYT,TRBJ1-2,-,TRBV4-2
ASSWTPLDNYGYT,TRBJ1-2,-,TRBV7-3
ASSFILEQF,TRBJ2-1,-,TRBV7-9
ATSDRQTYEQY,TRBJ2-7,-,TRBV24-1
ASSQVLGTGGGYT,TRBJ1-2,-,TRBV3-1/TRBV3-2
SVVPVNGNTEAF,TRBJ1-1,once,TRBV29-1
ASASGQGGNIQY,TRBJ2-4,-,TRBV28
ASSLARLAGAGQF,TRBJ2-1,-,TRBV28
ASSLVLAGDYEQY,TRBJ2-7,once,TRBV5-6
ASSVGAGGPYEQY,TRBJ2-7,few,TRBV9
ASNFLQGEQPQH,TRBJ1-5,-,TRBV19
ASSVAQYPYEQY,TRBJ2-7,-,TRBV9
ASSLESGRETQY,TRBJ2-5,once,TRBV7-2
ASSELHQAFANTGELF,TRBJ2-2,few,TRBV2
ASRGLGGDYGYT,TRBJ1-2,-,TRBV28
ASSKNTGGRGNNSPLH,TRBJ1-6,-,TRBV21-1